This TCR beta chain emerged from a study of blood T cell repertoires in COVID-19. Germline-derived CDR1 and CDR2 are KGHSH and LQKENI. This CDR3 comprises 15 residues. The junction had 4 bases not matched to a gene; V was cut back by 3 bases and J by 1 base. Libraries were prepared by immunoSEQ multiplex PCR; TCRdb keeps only in-frame clonotypes and omits some of them. The repertoire includes 40,000 or so clones, about four fifths of them detected once, and approximately 37% sits in the top ten. This chain links TRBV18 with TRBJ1-1, with TRBD1 identical over 8 bases. Sequenced material: peripheral blood. The origin of this receptor is a man aged 40-50 years with active or convalescent COVID-19. CDR3 DNA sequence: TGTGCCAGCTCACCCGGACAGGGCTGGAACACTGAAGCTTTCTTT. Translation: CASSPGQGWNTEAFF.